This T cell receptor (beta chain) emerged from a study of tumor-infiltrating lymphocytes in oesophageal squamous cell carcinoma. The CDR3 has 12 amino acids. CDR1 is SGHTA, CDR2 FQGTGA, per germline. V lost 11 bases and J lost 4, with 11 bases in between. TCRdb re-analysed the PCR reads in MiXCR, keeping a single row per CDR3 protein. The table records 20,000 to 30,000 distinct CDR3 sequences, 30% to 40% of them present only once. Sequenced input: esophageal tumor tissue. The TCR was taken from a male donor with esophageal squamous cell carcinoma. The chain joins TRBV7-3 to TRBJ2-2; D call uncertain. CDR3 in DNA: TGTGCCGGGCTTGAAGGCACCGGGGAGCTGTTTTTT. Translation: CAGLEGTGELFF.